The clone carrying this T cell receptor (beta chain) was recorded only once. Original processing notes: Researchers report that nucleated cell counts were estimated from reference gene primer amplification. Some clones are missing from TCRdb's copy, which holds only in-frame ones; the method was immunoSEQ multiplex PCR. That table supplies the V and J calls and clone size; D and trimming were determined from the DNA. The data hold fewer than 250,000 clones, with 83% observed a single time. CDR3 length: 14 amino acids. Germline V gene lookup returns CDR1 SNHLY and CDR2 FYNNEI. Deletions cut 1 base from V and 3 bases from J, with 9 bases between. This record comes from a study of blood T cell repertoires in COVID-19. About the study: Sample material is recorded as cDNA or gDNA derived from T cells, B-cell-depleted T cells, or PBMCs.

The sample taken for sequencing was peripheral blood. The rearrangement joins TRBV2 to TRBJ1-2; no reliable D call. The source of this sequence is a human donor in a cohort sampled during active COVID-19. This CDR3 reads CASSEDGRYYGYTF. CDR3 nucleotide sequence: TGTGCCAGCAGTGAAGATGGGCGTTACTATGGCTACACCTTC.